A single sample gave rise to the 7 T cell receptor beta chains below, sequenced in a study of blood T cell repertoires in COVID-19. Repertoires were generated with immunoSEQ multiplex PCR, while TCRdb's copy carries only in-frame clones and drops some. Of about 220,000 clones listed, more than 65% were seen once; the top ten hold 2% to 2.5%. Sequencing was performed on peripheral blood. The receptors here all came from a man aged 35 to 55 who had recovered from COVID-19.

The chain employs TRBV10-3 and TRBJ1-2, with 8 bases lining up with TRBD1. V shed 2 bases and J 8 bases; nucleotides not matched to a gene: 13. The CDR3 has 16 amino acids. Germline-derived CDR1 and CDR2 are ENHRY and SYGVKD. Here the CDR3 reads CAISETRQGPTGGYTF. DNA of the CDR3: TGTGCCATCAGTGAGACTAGACAGGGGCCCACAGGAGGCTACACCTTC.

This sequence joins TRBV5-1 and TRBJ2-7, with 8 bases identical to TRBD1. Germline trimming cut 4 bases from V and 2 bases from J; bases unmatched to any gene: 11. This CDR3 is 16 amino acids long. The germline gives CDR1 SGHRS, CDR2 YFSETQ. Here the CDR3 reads CASSKDSGQGPYEQYF. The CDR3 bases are TGCGCCAGCAGCAAGGATTCTGGACAGGGTCCCTACGAGCAGTACTTC. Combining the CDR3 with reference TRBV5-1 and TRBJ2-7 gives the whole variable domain KAGVTQTPRYLIKTRGQQVTLSCSPISGHRSVSWYQQTPGQGLQFLFEYFSETQRNKGNFPGRFSGRQFSNSRSEMNVSTLELGDSALYLCASSKDSGQGPYEQYFGPGTRLTVT.

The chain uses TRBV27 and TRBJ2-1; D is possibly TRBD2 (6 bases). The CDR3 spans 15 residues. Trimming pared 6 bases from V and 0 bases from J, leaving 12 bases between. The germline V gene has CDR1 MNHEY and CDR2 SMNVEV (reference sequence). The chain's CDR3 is CASRTMGGSYNEQFF. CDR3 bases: TGTGCCAGCAGAACCATGGGGGGCTCCTACAATGAGCAGTTCTTC.

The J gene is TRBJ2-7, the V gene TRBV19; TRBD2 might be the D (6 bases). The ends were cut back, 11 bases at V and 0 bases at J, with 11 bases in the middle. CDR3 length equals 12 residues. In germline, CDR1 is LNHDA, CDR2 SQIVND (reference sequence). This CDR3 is CAGGRTSYEQYF. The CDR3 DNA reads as TGTGCCGGAGGGCGGACCTCCTACGAGCAGTACTTC.

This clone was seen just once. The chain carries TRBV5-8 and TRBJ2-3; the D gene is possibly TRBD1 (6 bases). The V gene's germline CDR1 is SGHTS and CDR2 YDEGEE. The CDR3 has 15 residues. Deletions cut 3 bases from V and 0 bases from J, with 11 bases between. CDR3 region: CASSSGQGSTDTQYF. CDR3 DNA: TGTGCCAGCAGCTCCGGTCAGGGGAGCACAGATACGCAGTATTTT.

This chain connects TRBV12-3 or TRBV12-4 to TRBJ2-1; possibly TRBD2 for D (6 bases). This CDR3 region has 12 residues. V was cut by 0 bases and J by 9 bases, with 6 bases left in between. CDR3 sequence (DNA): TGTGCCAGCAGTTTAGCCGGGAGTGAGCAGTTCTTC. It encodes CASSLAGSEQFF.

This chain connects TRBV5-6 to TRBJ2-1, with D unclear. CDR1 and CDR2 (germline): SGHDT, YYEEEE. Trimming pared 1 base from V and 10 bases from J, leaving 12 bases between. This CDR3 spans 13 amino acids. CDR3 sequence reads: CASSLIRSREQFF. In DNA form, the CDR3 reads TGTGCCAGCAGCTTGATCCGGTCTAGGGAGCAGTTCTTC.